These T cell receptor beta chains were read from a single sample in a study of T cells in localized non-small cell lung cancer. TCRdb's table, derived via immunoSEQ multiplex PCR, lists solely in-frame clones and lacks some. The sample has about 26,000 clones; about 81% are singletons. The sequencing used peripheral blood, collected before any cancer treatment. All receptors come from a woman aged 35-70 years with stage I lung adenocarcinoma. Both conserved end residues are part of each CDR3. Fields, in order: D gene, V gene, J gene, clone size, CDR3 protein, CDR3 DNA. A D gene is named only where the DNA matches it firmly. Size values are once, few and many counts, or a class for expanded clones, and some rows have none.

-	TRBV10-3	TRBJ1-4	-	CAISEEVTTNEKLFF	TGTGCCATCAGTGAGGAGGTCACAACTAATGAAAAACTGTTTTTT
-	TRBV4-3	TRBJ2-6	-	CASSQESSGANVLTF	TGCGCCAGCAGCCAGGAAAGCTCTGGGGCCAACGTCCTGACTTTC
-	TRBV6-5	TRBJ1-5	-	CASSPTRGNQPQHF	TGTGCCAGCAGTCCCACCCGGGGCAATCAGCCCCAGCATTTT
-	TRBV5-1	TRBJ1-1	-	CASSLVTGSAGSTEAFF	TGCGCCAGCAGCTTGGTAACTGGGAGTGCCGGGAGCACTGAAGCTTTCTTT
TRBD1	TRBV6-1	TRBJ1-6	-	CASKEGQVNSPLHF	TGTGCCAGCAAAGAGGGACAGGTCAATTCACCCCTCCACTTT
-	TRBV10-3	TRBJ1-2	-	CAISESTQAIYGYTF	TGTGCCATCAGTGAGAGTACGCAGGCAATCTATGGCTACACCTTC
TRBD2	TRBV19	TRBJ2-3	-	CASSIGLEGSGDPDTQYF	TGTGCCAGTAGTATAGGCTTAGAGGGTAGCGGGGACCCAGATACGCAGTATTTT
-	TRBV2	TRBJ2-5	few	CASYRERGETQYF	TGTGCCAGCTACAGGGAACGGGGAGAGACCCAGTACTTC
TRBD1	TRBV5-1	TRBJ2-7	-	CASSYRQGAYEQYF	TGCGCCAGCAGCTACAGACAGGGGGCATACGAGCAGTACTTC
-	TRBV6-6	TRBJ1-1	-	CASSYGARTEAFF	TGTGCCAGCAGTTACGGGGCGAGAACTGAAGCTTTCTTT
TRBD1	TRBV14	TRBJ1-1	-	CASSGTANTEAFF	TGTGCCAGCAGCGGGACAGCGAACACTGAAGCTTTCTTT
-	TRBV6-6	TRBJ2-2	-	CASSYSAQHNTGELFF	TGTGCCAGCAGTTACTCGGCACAGCACAACACCGGGGAGCTGTTTTTT
TRBD1	TRBV9	TRBJ1-4	-	CASSRGPDEKLFF	TGTGCCAGCAGCAGGGGGCCCGATGAAAAACTGTTTTTT
TRBD2	TRBV6-1	TRBJ2-1	-	CASILLAGEHNEQFF	TGTGCCAGCATCCTCCTAGCGGGGGAACACAATGAGCAGTTCTTC
-	TRBV6-1	TRBJ2-1	-	CASTPKGGFYNEQFF	TGTGCCAGCACCCCCAAAGGGGGGTTCTACAATGAGCAGTTCTTC